This passage covers 25 T cell receptor beta chains from one sample sequenced in a study of OX40 agonist ivuxolimab in advanced cancers. Method: immunoSEQ multiplex PCR; TCRdb's copy keeps in-frame clones and lacks some. The table records around 36,000 clones, roughly nine tenths of them present only once. This material consisted of CD4+ or CD8+ T cells sorted from blood, taken in a trial of the OX40 agonist ivuxolimab. Receptor source: an adult with an advanced solid tumor such as melanoma, head and neck, liver or kidney cancer.

This clone was recorded only once. The rearrangement links TRBV27 to TRBJ2-3; 11 bases fit TRBD1. Germline V CDR1 and CDR2: MNHEY, SMNVEV (reference sequence). The CDR3 is 12 residues long. The V and J ends lost 8 bases and 6 bases, in that order; junction bases with no gene match: 1. CDR3 nucleotides: TGTGCCAGCGGGACAGGGGGGGATACGCAGTATTTT. This encodes CASGTGGDTQYF.

The table lists this clone with a few counts. This chain links TRBV15 with TRBJ2-7; 14 bases map to TRBD2. This CDR3 spans 15 amino acids. J gave up 4 bases and V 3 bases, and 2 bases lay outside the gene matches. CDR1 is LNHNV and CDR2 is YYDKDF in the germline V gene (reference sequence). CDR3 region: CATSRGLAGAYEQYF. In DNA form, the CDR3 reads TGTGCCACCAGCAGGGGACTAGCGGGGGCATACGAGCAGTACTTC.

The rearrangement joins TRBV7-9 to TRBJ1-4; D unresolved. Germline V lookup: CDR1 SEHNR, CDR2 FQNEAQ (reference sequence). Trimming took off 5 bases at V and 11 bases at J, with 12 bases between the two ends. The CDR3 has 12 amino acids. For the CDR3, the DNA is TGTGCCAGCAGCACATCCAGCGGGAAACTGTTTTTT. Protein sequence: CASSTSSGKLFF.

The V call is TRBV19, the J call TRBJ1-1; D not certain. The CDR3 covers 13 residues. CDR1 and CDR2 (germline): LNHDA, SQIVND (reference sequence). V was clipped by 3 bases and J by 4 bases, with 9 bases between them. CDR3 residues: CASSMSAVTEAFF. CDR3 bases: TGTGCCAGTAGTATGTCGGCAGTCACTGAAGCTTTCTTT.

The chain has TRBV11-2 and TRBJ1-4, with D uncertain. Germline CDR1 SGHAT, CDR2 FQNNGV. Trimming pared 5 bases from V and 6 bases from J, leaving 10 bases between. CDR3 length equals 13 residues. The DNA for the CDR3 is TGTGCCAGCAGCCTATTCACTGATGAAAAACTGTTTTTT. It codes for CASSLFTDEKLFF. Drawing the rest from reference TRBV11-2 and TRBJ1-4, the complete variable domain is EAGVAQSPRYKIIEKRQSVAFWCNPISGHATLYWYQQILGQGPKLLIQFQNNGVVDDSQLPKDRFSAERLKGVDSTLKIQPAKLEDSAVYLCASSLFTDEKLFFGSGTQLSVL.

The rearrangement uses TRBV5-6 and TRBJ1-5; unclear D gene. Germline V gene data show CDR1 as SGHDT and CDR2 as YYEEEE. V was cut by 4 bases and J by 4 bases, with 9 bases left in between. The CDR3 length is 13 residues. The CDR3 here is CASSRDGNQPQHF. The CDR3 DNA sequence: TGTGCCAGCAGCCGAGACGGTAATCAGCCCCAGCATTTT. Full variable domain (outside the CDR3, taken from reference TRBV5-6 and TRBJ1-5): DAGVTQSPTHLIKTRGQQVTLRCSPKSGHDTVSWYQQALGQGPQFIFQYYEEEERQRGNFPDRFSGHQFPNYSSELNVNALLLGDSALYLCASSRDGNQPQHFGDGTRLSIL.

This chain links TRBV27 with TRBJ2-7; TRBD1 aligns across 11 bases. This CDR3 has 18 amino acids. Germline assignment: CDR1 MNHEY and CDR2 SMNVEV (reference sequence). V dropped 5 bases and J dropped 3; count of bases not matched to a gene: 15. In DNA form, the CDR3 reads TGTGCCAGCAGTCATCGTTTGGCAGCCGGGACAGGGGGCTACGAGCAGTACTTC. Its translation: CASSHRLAAGTGGYEQYF.

The rearrangement uses TRBV4-1 and TRBJ1-1; D is possibly TRBD1 (5 bases). This CDR3 comprises 16 residues. The V end lost 3 bases, the J end lost 4 bases, and 18 bases lay between the germline ends. Germline lookup yields CDR1 MGHRA and CDR2 YSYEKL. CDR3 DNA: TGCGCCAGCAGCCACTCAGGGCCTCCCGAGGGCACTGAAGCTTTCTTT. As protein: CASSHSGPPEGTEAFF.

The rearrangement uses TRBV6-1 and TRBJ1-5; no clear D gene. V shed 5 bases and J shed 0 bases, with 11 bases lying between them. Germline values: CDR1 MNHNS, CDR2 SASEGT. The CDR3 runs to 15 residues. The CDR3 region has the DNA TGTGCCAGCAGTCTCGGGCCACTTAGCAATCAGCCCCAGCATTTT. It translates to CASSLGPLSNQPQHF.

V is TRBV10-3 and J is TRBJ2-2; TRBD1 might be the D (6 bases). V dropped 3 bases and J dropped 4 bases, with 9 bases sitting between them. From germline, CDR1 is ENHRY and CDR2 SYGVKD. This CDR3 region has 14 residues. CDR3 in DNA: TGTGCCATCAGTGAAGGGGGAAGCACCGGGGAGCTGTTTTTT. It encodes CAISEGGSTGELFF.

The CDR3 is CASSYQQGVKETQYF. The CDR3 bases are TGTGCCAGCAGTTACCAACAGGGCGTGAAAGAGACCCAGTACTTC. The chain has TRBV6-5 and TRBJ2-5; D is possibly TRBD1 (6 bases). The V end lost 2 bases, the J end lost 3 bases, and 13 bases lay between the germline ends. Germline assignment: CDR1 MNHEY and CDR2 SVGAGI. The CDR3 totals 15 residues.

The gene calls are TRBV19 and TRBJ1-1; a weak D match, TRBD1 (6 bases). V was clipped by 4 bases and J by 1 base, with 10 bases between them. Germline V lookup: CDR1 LNHDA, CDR2 SQIVND (reference sequence). The CDR3 runs 14 residues. The CDR3 nucleotides read TGTGCCAGTAGTAAAGGCAGGGGGAACACTGAAGCTTTCTTT. Its protein is CASSKGRGNTEAFF.

The rearrangement uses TRBV4-2 and TRBJ2-3; 12 bases are a match to TRBD2. Germline V gives CDR1 LGHNA, CDR2 YNFKEQ. The CDR3 loop spans 18 amino acids. Trimming cost V 0 bases and J 2 bases; bases outside gene matches: 6. CDR3 bases: TGTGCCAGCAGCCAAGAGTCACTAGCGGGGGGTAACACAGATACGCAGTATTTT. Amino acids: CASSQESLAGGNTDTQYF.

The rearrangement links TRBV5-4 to TRBJ1-4; possibly TRBD1 for D (6 bases). CDR1 is SGHNT and CDR2 is YYREEE in the germline V gene (reference sequence). V lost 4 bases, J lost 5 bases, and 12 bases lay in between. The CDR3 spans 14 residues. The CDR3 region has the DNA TGTGCCAGCAGCGAGGACAGCGGGAATGAAAAACTGTTTTTT. Amino acids: CASSEDSGNEKLFF.

CDR3 DNA: TGTGCCAGCAGCTTGGGGTATAGGGATAGCAATCAGCCCCAGCATTTT. As protein: CASSLGYRDSNQPQHF. The chain is built from TRBV5-8 and TRBJ1-5; D ambiguous. This CDR3 has 16 amino acids. Germline V gene data show CDR1 as SGHTS and CDR2 as YDEGEE. Trimming pared 0 bases from V and 0 bases from J, leaving 10 bases between. Variable domain in full (rest from reference TRBV5-8 and TRBJ1-5): EAGVTQSPTHLIKTRGQQATLRCSPISGHTSVYWYQQALGLGLQFLLWYDEGEERNRGNFPPRFSGRQFPNYSSELNVNALELEDSALYLCASSLGYRDSNQPQHFGDGTRLSIL.

This clone was seen just once. The rearrangement uses TRBV15 and TRBJ1-2; TRBD1 aligns across 7 bases. Germline V CDR1 and CDR2: LNHNV, YYDKDF (reference sequence). Trimming removed 0 bases from V and 6 bases from J; junction bases left unmatched: 7. CDR3 size: 15 residues. The CDR3 here is CATSRDNPTGDGYTF. As DNA, the CDR3 is TGTGCCACCAGCAGAGATAATCCTACAGGGGATGGCTACACCTTC. The variable domain in full, completed from reference TRBV15 and TRBJ1-2, reads DAMVIQNPRYQVTQFGKPVTLSCSQTLNHNVMYWYQQKSSQAPKLLFHYYDKDFNNEADTPDNFQSRRPNTSFCFLDIRSPGLGDTAMYLCATSRDNPTGDGYTFGSGTRLTVV.

This chain links TRBV18 with TRBJ1-2; weak D call: TRBD1 (5 bases). This CDR3 is 15 amino acids long. The V gene lost 3 bases and the J gene lost 6 bases, with 17 bases spanning the gap. Per germline, CDR1 KGHSH and CDR2 LQKENI. The chain's CDR3 is CASSPLKGDGDGYTF. In DNA form, the CDR3 reads TGTGCCAGCTCACCGCTTAAAGGGGACGGGGATGGCTACACCTTC.

This sequence joins TRBV10-2 and TRBJ1-5, with D possibly matching TRBD1 (6 bases). V was shortened by 8 bases and J by 3 bases, with 14 bases between the two germline ends. The germline V gene encodes CDR1 WSHSY and CDR2 SAAADI. The CDR3 is 14 amino acids. The DNA of the CDR3 is TGCGCCAGCTGGGGGCCGCCTTACAATCAGCCCCAGCATTTT. Encoded protein: CASWGPPYNQPQHF.

This clone was seen a single time. The chain carries TRBV6-5 and TRBJ2-7, with D possibly being TRBD2 (6 bases). The V gene lost 8 bases and the J gene lost 0 bases, with 14 bases spanning the gap. CDR3 length: 14 amino acids. Per germline, CDR1 MNHEY and CDR2 SVGAGI. The CDR3 nucleotides read TGTGCCAGCGGCTCAGGACTAAGCTCCTACGAGCAGTACTTC. It yields the protein CASGSGLSSYEQYF.

The rearrangement uses TRBV5-1 and TRBJ1-2; 9 bases align to TRBD1. This CDR3 is 14 amino acids long. The germline V gene has CDR1 SGHRS and CDR2 YFSETQ. Trimming at V came to 2 bases and at J to 3 bases, leaving 2 bases not matched to a gene. Here the CDR3 reads CASSFGTGYYGYTF. The CDR3 DNA sequence: TGCGCCAGCAGCTTCGGGACAGGGTACTATGGCTACACCTTC.

The table lists this clone with a count of one. The chain recombines TRBV4-1 with TRBJ2-5; the D is unclear. V lost 1 base to trimming and J lost 2 bases, with 14 bases between them. The CDR3 contains 16 residues. Germline-derived CDR1 and CDR2 are MGHRA and YSYEKL. The DNA of the CDR3 is TGCGCCAGCAGCCAAGGGGGTAGGGTCGGTCAAGAGACCCAGTACTTC. Encoded protein: CASSQGGRVGQETQYF.

The chain carries TRBV27 and TRBJ1-5, with D maybe TRBD1 (6 bases). The CDR3 length is 14 residues. From germline, CDR1 is MNHEY and CDR2 SMNVEV (reference sequence). V lost 7 bases and J 7 bases, leaving 17 bases between the germline ends. The CDR3 spells CASKTGQGRQPQHF. CDR3 DNA: TGTGCCAGCAAAACTGGCCAGGGGAGACAGCCCCAGCATTTT.

This chain links TRBV28 with TRBJ1-4; D call uncertain. Per the germline V gene, CDR1 is MDHEN and CDR2 is SYDVKM. V lost 5 bases, J lost 7 bases, and 17 bases lay in between. The CDR3 has 15 residues. The CDR3 is CASSPDLAWGEKLFF. The CDR3 bases are TGTGCCAGCAGTCCTGACCTGGCATGGGGTGAAAAACTGTTTTTT.

This clone showed up just a few times. The V gene is TRBV5-1, the J gene TRBJ2-7, with D possibly TRBD1 on 5 matching bases. CDR3 length: 13 amino acids. Germline lookup yields CDR1 SGHRS and CDR2 YFSETQ. V was shortened by 2 bases and J by 2 bases, with 8 bases between the two germline ends. The CDR3 sequence is CASSLEGAYEQYF. CDR3 coding DNA: TGCGCCAGCAGCTTAGAAGGGGCCTACGAGCAGTACTTC.

The chain recombines TRBV30 with TRBJ1-2; D ambiguous. This CDR3 is built from 12 residues. Trimming shortened V by 2 bases and J by 1 base, and 5 bases separated the two germline ends. Germline assignment: CDR1 GTSNPN and CDR2 SVGIG (reference sequence). The CDR3 spells CAWSQDNYGYTF. The CDR3 DNA reads as TGTGCCTGGAGTCAGGATAACTATGGCTACACCTTC.